The table lists the clone carrying this T cell receptor (beta chain) with a few counts. Its target is not known. This record comes from a study of regulatory T cells in long-lasting Graves disease. Study-wide context: The criterion for persistent Graves' disease was over 5 years of antithyroid drugs with positive TSH receptor antibodies. Overall study findings and caveats: Persistent patients shared thousands of public clonotypes among themselves. Newly diagnosed patients shared fewer, at about a thousand.

Arm-PCR with iRepertoire HTBI primers amplified the CDR3 regions for these TCR beta libraries. Original methodology: Looking across samples, the authors found some 60 TRBV and 14 to 15 TRBJ segments. TCRdb re-derived calls from the multiplex PCR reads in MiXCR, one entry per CDR3 protein. In this record, the V and J calls reflect TCRdb's handling and not the investigators' own analysis. The table records hundreds of thousands of distinct CDR3 sequences, under 25% of them present only once. Time point here: persistent/refractory GD, antithyroid drugs over 5 years with positive TRAb. The TCR library was made from RNA that had been extracted from PBMCs in TRIzol. This CDR3 is 14 amino acids long. Trimming cost V 3 bases and J 7 bases, with 13 bases left between them. Germline loops: CDR1 MDHEN, CDR2 SYDVKM.

The rearrangement joins TRBV28 to TRBJ2-4; the D is unclear. The sample here was peripheral blood mononuclear cells (PBMCs), taken when the disease was refractory, from a patient treated with antithyroid drugs. The sequence derives from a female donor with Graves disease. The CDR3 region has the DNA TGTGCCAGCAGTTTGGGTGACACCCCCAACATTCAGTACTTC. Its protein product is CASSLGDTPNIQYF.